A single sample is the source of the 25 T cell receptor beta chains below, sequenced in a study of T cell clonality in common variable immunodeficiency. The method was immunoSEQ multiplex PCR; TCRdb's version includes in-frame clones alone and lacks a portion of them. The sample presents around 81,000 clones, none singletons. The sample was peripheral blood mononuclear cells. All receptors come from a person between 18 and 69 years old in good health.

This clone has a count of ten or more. The CDR3 end lies 3 residues beyond the end of the read and is filled in from the germline J gene. The V call is TRBV30, the J call TRBJ1-4; TRBD1 aligns across 8 bases. The germline V gene has CDR1 GTSNPN and CDR2 SVGIG (reference sequence). Trimming at V came to 2 bases and at J to 5 bases, leaving 4 bases not matched to a gene. This CDR3 spans 14 amino acids. The CDR3 bases that were read are TGTGCCTGGAGTCCTACAGGGGGGAATGAAAAA. It codes for CAWSPTGGNEK. The CDR3, in full, reads CAWSPTGGNEKLFF.

In the case of this clone: The germline gene is not matched at one end of the junction; a read error may be the cause. The read finishes 3 residues shy of the CDR3 end, and the germline J gene is used to complete it. The rearrangement uses TRBV20-1 and TRBJ2-1; the match to TRBD1 covers 8 bases. The germline V gene encodes CDR1 DFQATT and CDR2 SNEGSKA (reference sequence). The length of the CDR3 is 18 residues. The DNA read from the CDR3 is TGCAGGGCTAGAGACCAGCCCCGGGACAGGCGACCCTACAATGAG. Amino acids: CRARDQPRDRRPYNE. The full CDR3 protein reads CRARDQPRDRRPYNEQFF.

This clone was seen a few times. This clone may be a read error of a much larger clone one base away. From the germline J gene comes the end of the CDR3, since the read stops 3 residues before it. The chain has TRBV5-1 and TRBJ2-5, with D possibly matching TRBD2 (6 bases). Trimming stripped 2 bases from V and 5 bases from J, with 25 bases between. CDR1 is SGHRS, CDR2 YFSETQ, per germline. The CDR3 spans 18 residues. The DNA read from the CDR3 is TGCGCCAGCAGCTTAAGGGCTAGCGAACGTCTATTAGAGGAGACC. This gives the protein CASSLRASERLLEET. The whole CDR3 region reads CASSLRASERLLEETQYF.

In the case of this clone: The read falls 3 residues short of the CDR3 end, and the missing part is taken from the germline J gene. The rearrangement joins TRBV18 to TRBJ2-7, with a possible D match to TRBD2 (6 bases). Germline V gene sequence: CDR1 KGHSH, CDR2 LQKENI. The V gene lost 3 bases and the J gene lost 0 bases, with 21 bases spanning the gap. The CDR3 runs to 18 residues. The covered CDR3 bases are TGTGCCAGCTCACCCCTCGGGAGTAGCGTGGTCCCCTCCTACGAG. Translating it yields CASSPLGSSVVPSYE. The entire CDR3 is CASSPLGSSVVPSYEQYF.

This clone was counted at least ten times. The observed sequence ends 3 residues before the CDR3 terminus, with the missing tail filled in from the germline J gene. This chain links TRBV18 with TRBJ2-7, with 8 bases lining up with TRBD2. V was clipped by 2 bases and J by 2 bases; unmatched bases: 5. The CDR3 sequence is 15 residues long. Per the germline V gene, CDR1 is KGHSH and CDR2 is LQKENI. The covered CDR3 bases are TGTGCCAGCTCACCAGAGGCGGGAGGCGCCTACGAG. Translating gives CASSPEAGGAYE. In full, the CDR3 reads CASSPEAGGAYEQYF.

This clone was picked up many times. Read sequence stops 3 residues before the CDR3 end, and the germline J gene provides the missing end. The V and J genes are TRBV18 and TRBJ2-7, with TRBD1 matching over 7 bases. Germline CDR1 KGHSH, CDR2 LQKENI. This CDR3 is 14 amino acids long. V lost 1 base to trimming and J lost 3 bases; unmatched junction nucleotides: 3. Partial CDR3 DNA: TGTGCCAGCTCACCACTAGGGGGCGGCTACGAG. It is translated as CASSPLGGGYE. The entire CDR3 sequence reads CASSPLGGGYEQYF.

The sample holds many counts of this clone. Read coverage stops 3 residues before the CDR3 terminus; the germline J gene supplies the remainder. The J gene is TRBJ2-3, the V gene TRBV7-3, with TRBD2 matching 9 bases. This CDR3 region has 15 residues. Germline V gene lookup returns CDR1 SGHTA and CDR2 FQGTGA. The trim removed 2 bases at V and 2 bases at J, leaving 2 bases unmatched. CDR3 sequence: CASSLLAGATDTQYF. The DNA read from the CDR3 is TGTGCCAGCAGCTTATTAGCGGGAGCCACAGATACG.

Ten or more counts support this clone. Relative to the germline gene, one junction end is altered; a read error may explain this. With the read ending 3 residues before the CDR3 end, the germline J gene is used to fill in that end. The rearrangement joins TRBV20-1 to TRBJ2-3, with 9 positions matching TRBD2. The germline V gene has CDR1 DFQATT and CDR2 SNEGSKA (reference sequence). The CDR3 loop spans 16 amino acids. The part of the CDR3 DNA that was read is TGCGGTGCTAGAGACCTAGCGGGGCTCTTCACAGATACG. It translates to CGARDLAGLFTDT. The complete CDR3 sequence is CGARDLAGLFTDTQYF.

This clone was seen ten or more times. The read is 3 residues too short to cover the CDR3 end, so that end is filled in from the germline J gene. The chain carries TRBV7-2 and TRBJ2-7, with 10 bases that match TRBD2. Germline trimming cut 2 bases from V and 5 bases from J; bases unmatched to any gene: 6. The CDR3 totals 15 residues. CDR1 is SGHTA, CDR2 FQGNSA, per germline. The CDR3 DNA, read in part, is TGTGCCAGCAGCTTAATTAATAGCGGGAGGAACGAG. Protein: CASSLINSGRNE. The full CDR3 sequence reads CASSLINSGRNEQYF. Combining the CDR3 with reference TRBV7-2 and TRBJ2-7 gives the whole variable domain GAGVSQSPSNKVTEKGKDVELRCDPISGHTALYWYRQSLGQGLEFLIYFQGNSAPDKSGLPSDRFSAERTGGSVSTLTIQRTQQEDSAVYLCASSLINSGRNEQYFGPGTRLTVT.

This clone came up many times. From the germline J gene comes the end of the CDR3, since the read stops 3 residues before it. This rearrangement joins TRBV20-1 to TRBJ2-7; TRBD1 agrees at 7 bases. Germline V gene sequence: CDR1 DFQATT, CDR2 SNEGSKA (reference sequence). The CDR3 consists of 14 residues. With V trimmed by 2 bases and J by 2 bases, 6 bases remained unmatched. The sequenced part of the CDR3 DNA is TGCAGTGCTAGATGGGACAGAGGAGCCTACGAG. This encodes CSARWDRGAYE. In full, the CDR3 is CSARWDRGAYEQYF.

This clone was observed at least ten times. The read ends 3 residues early relative to the CDR3; the germline J gene fills the gap. V and J are TRBV20-1 and TRBJ2-5; D call uncertain. This CDR3 contains 11 residues. The germline gives CDR1 DFQATT, CDR2 SNEGSKA (reference sequence). The germline V and J ends were trimmed by 5 bases and 4 bases, with 8 bases remaining between them. The CDR3 bases that were read are TGCAGTGCTGAAAGAGCAGAGACC. Its translation is CSAERAET. The entire CDR3 protein is CSAERAETQYF.

This clone was seen many times. The read ends 3 residues shy of where the CDR3 ends; the end is completed using the germline J gene. The chain couples TRBV28 to TRBJ1-4; the D is unclear. The CDR3 loop spans 11 amino acids. The germline V gene encodes CDR1 MDHEN and CDR2 SYDVKM. The DNA read from the CDR3 is TGTGGGATTGGGCTGAATGAAAAA. Translated: CGIGLNEK. The complete CDR3 reads CGIGLNEKLFF.

This clone was recorded at least ten times. The missing CDR3 end, 3 residues past where the read stops, is filled in from the germline J gene. The chain has TRBV11-2 and TRBJ2-3; TRBD1 aligns across 8 bases. In germline, CDR1 is SGHAT, CDR2 FQNNGV. Trimming cost V 1 base and J 4 bases; bases outside gene matches: 1. The CDR3 spans 14 residues. The DNA read from the CDR3 is TGTGCCAGCAGCTTAGGACAGGGGTCAGATACG. Encoded protein: CASSLGQGSDT. The complete CDR3 sequence is CASSLGQGSDTQYF.

This clone was counted at least ten times. The read stops 3 residues short of the end of the CDR3; the missing end is completed from the germline J gene. The chain is built from TRBV28 and TRBJ1-6; 8 bases map to TRBD1. Trimming removed 2 bases from V and 6 bases from J; junction bases left unmatched: 3. Germline V gives CDR1 MDHEN, CDR2 SYDVKM. This CDR3 comprises 15 residues. Incomplete CDR3 DNA: TGTGCCAGCAGTTTACCACAGGGGGTTAATTCACCC. Translating gives CASSLPQGVNSP. The whole CDR3 is CASSLPQGVNSPLHF.

This clone has only a few counts. The read halts 3 residues ahead of the CDR3 end, with the missing end drawn from the germline J gene. The genes are TRBV20-1 and TRBJ2-7; 11 bases line up with TRBD2. The V segment lost 6 bases and the J segment 6 bases; nucleotides outside the gene matches: 4. The CDR3 has 12 residues. CDR1 DFQATT and CDR2 SNEGSKA come from the germline V gene (reference sequence). The CDR3 DNA, read in part, is TGCAGTGCCACGACTAGCGGGACCGAG. It translates to CSATTSGTE. The CDR3 as a whole reads CSATTSGTEQYF.

This clone was counted ten times or more. The read terminates 3 residues before the CDR3 end, so the remaining end is supplied by the germline J gene. The chain combines TRBV28 with TRBJ2-7, with 11 positions matching TRBD1. J gave up 2 bases and V 4 bases, and 4 bases lay outside the gene matches. Germline loops: CDR1 MDHEN, CDR2 SYDVKM. The CDR3 is 15 residues long. The CDR3 bases that were read are TGTGCCAGCAGTTCGGGACAGGGGGTTCCCTACGAG. Its translation is CASSSGQGVPYE. The full CDR3 protein reads CASSSGQGVPYEQYF.

Ten or more counts support this clone. The CDR3 is cut off 3 residues early in the read; its end comes from the germline J gene. Other DNA sequences in the sample encode the same CDR3. V usage is TRBV30 and J usage is TRBJ1-3, with D perhaps matching TRBD1 (5 bases). The length of the CDR3 is 15 residues. Trimming removed 2 bases at V and 0 bases at J, with 11 bases between. Germline-derived CDR1 and CDR2 are GTSNPN and SVGIG (reference sequence). The CDR3 reads CAWSRDSGSGNTIYF. The part of the CDR3 DNA that was read is TGTGCCTGGAGTAGGGACTCCGGCTCTGGAAACACC.

This clone was seen a handful of times. The read is 3 residues too short to cover the CDR3 end, so that end is filled in from the germline J gene. The chain joins TRBV19 to TRBJ1-1; D gene uncertain. The germline V gene encodes CDR1 LNHDA and CDR2 SQIVND (reference sequence). The V gene lost 6 bases and the J gene lost 0 bases, with 11 bases spanning the gap. The CDR3 covers 14 residues. The CDR3 here is CASSRLFMNTEAFF. The covered CDR3 bases are TGTGCCAGTAGCCGACTGTTTATGAACACTGAA.

This clone was recorded many times. Coverage ceases 3 residues before the CDR3 finishes, and the germline J gene fills in the end. The V and J genes are TRBV7-6 and TRBJ2-6; D possibly corresponds to TRBD1 (5 bases). V lost 3 bases and J 4 bases, leaving 10 bases between the germline ends. Germline CDR1 reads SGHVS; CDR2 reads FNYEAQ. This CDR3 region has 15 residues. CDR3 sequence reads: CASSFGRVGANVLTF. Incomplete CDR3 DNA: TGTGCCAGCAGCTTTGGCAGGGTCGGGGCCAACGTC.

The sample holds many counts of this clone. The read ends 3 residues early relative to the CDR3; the germline J gene fills the gap. J is TRBJ2-1 and V is TRBV9; 7 nucleotides align to TRBD2. This CDR3 contains 14 residues. Unmatched junction bases numbered 5, after V lost 1 base and J lost 7 bases. CDR1 and CDR2 (germline): SGDLS, YYNGEE. CDR3 amino acids: CASSVSREWNEQFF. Partial CDR3 DNA: TGTGCCAGCAGCGTATCGCGGGAGTGGAATGAG.

In its sample, this clone was seen many times. Read coverage stops 3 residues before the CDR3 terminus; the germline J gene supplies the remainder. This sequence joins TRBV28 and TRBJ2-7; tentative D call: TRBD1 (6 bases). Germline V gene sequence: CDR1 MDHEN, CDR2 SYDVKM. CDR3 size: 12 residues. Trimming took off 10 bases at V and 6 bases at J, with 16 bases between the two ends. The sequenced CDR3 bases are TGTGCCACCTCAGGGGTCCGATTCGAG. Translated, it gives CATSGVRFE. Given in full, the CDR3 is CATSGVRFEQYF. The full variable domain, its missing parts supplied by reference TRBV28 and TRBJ2-7, is DVKVTQSSRYLVKRTGEKVFLECVQDMDHENMFWYRQDPGLGLRLIYFSYDVKMKEKGDIPEGYSVSREKKERFSLILESASTNQTSMYLCATSGVRFEQYFGPGTRLTVT.

A note on this clone: The sequenced fragment ends 3 residues before the CDR3 boundary, so the rest is inferred from the germline J gene. This chain uses TRBV30 with TRBJ2-1, with D tentatively TRBD2 (5 bases). The CDR3 extends over 14 amino acids. Germline V CDR1 and CDR2: GTSNPN, SVGIG (reference sequence). Trimming stripped 5 bases from V and 7 bases from J, with 18 bases between. Partial CDR3 DNA: TGTGCCTGGGTTGACTGGAGGAGGAGAAATGAG. Encoded protein: CAWVDWRRRNE. From start to end, the CDR3 is CAWVDWRRRNEQFF.

This clone was counted many times. The read ends 3 residues shy of where the CDR3 ends; the end is completed using the germline J gene. The chain has TRBV6-2 or TRBV6-3 and TRBJ1-1; no clear D gene. Germline V CDR1 and CDR2: MNHEY, SVGEGT. V lost 6 bases and J lost 0, with 17 bases in between. The CDR3 is 16 residues long. Incomplete CDR3 DNA: TGTGCCAGCAGCTATCTTCTTTCGAGTATGAACACTGAA. It specifies CASSYLLSSMNTE. The CDR3, in full, reads CASSYLLSSMNTEAFF.

This clone was seen many times. Read data end 3 residues before the CDR3 end; the end is taken from the germline J gene. The chain employs TRBV10-1 and TRBJ2-7; 7 bases line up with TRBD1. The CDR3 has 15 residues. Germline CDR1 WNHNN, CDR2 SYGVQD (reference sequence). V lost 0 bases, J lost 3 bases, and 5 bases stayed unmatched. The sequenced CDR3 bases are TGCGCCAGCAGTGAGTCGGAACAGGGGCTCTACGAG. Residues: CASSESEQGLYE. In full, the CDR3 is CASSESEQGLYEQYF.

This clone was detected ten times or more. The missing CDR3 end, 3 residues past where the read stops, is filled in from the germline J gene. The chain recombines TRBV6-2 or TRBV6-3 with TRBJ2-7, with TRBD1 as a possible D gene (6 bases). V dropped 3 bases and J dropped 0 bases, with 12 bases sitting between them. CDR1 and CDR2 from the germline V gene are MNHEY and SVGEGT. The CDR3 spans 15 residues. The DNA read from the CDR3 is TGTGCCAGCAGTTATATAGGGGACAACTCCTACGAG. Protein: CASSYIGDNSYE. In full, the CDR3 reads CASSYIGDNSYEQYF.